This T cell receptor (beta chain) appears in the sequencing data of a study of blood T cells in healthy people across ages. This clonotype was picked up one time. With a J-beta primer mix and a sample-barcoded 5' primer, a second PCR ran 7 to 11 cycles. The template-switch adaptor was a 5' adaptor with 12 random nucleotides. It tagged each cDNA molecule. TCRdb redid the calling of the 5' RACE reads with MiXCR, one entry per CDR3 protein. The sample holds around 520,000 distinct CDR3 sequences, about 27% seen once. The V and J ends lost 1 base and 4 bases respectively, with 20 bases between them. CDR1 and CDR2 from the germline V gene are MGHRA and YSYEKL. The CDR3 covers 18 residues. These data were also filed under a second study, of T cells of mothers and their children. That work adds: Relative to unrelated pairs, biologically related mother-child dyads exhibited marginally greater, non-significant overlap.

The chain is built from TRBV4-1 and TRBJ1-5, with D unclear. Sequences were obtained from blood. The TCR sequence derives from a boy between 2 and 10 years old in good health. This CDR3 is CASSQGPIKGTSNQPQHF. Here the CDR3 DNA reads TGCGCCAGCAGCCAAGGCCCCATCAAGGGCACCTCTAATCAGCCCCAGCATTTT.